The source of this T cell receptor beta chain is a study of technical replicates of blood from a few donors. This table comes from immunoSEQ multiplex PCR, and its TCRdb copy is limited to in-frame clones, with some not included. The sample has roughly 80,000 clones; 70% to 90% are singletons. This clone appeared a few times. The germline V gene has CDR1 LNHDA and CDR2 SQIVND (reference sequence). The CDR3 covers 12 residues. Trimming took off 6 bases at V and 4 bases at J, with 9 bases between the two ends. V gene TRBV19 combines with J gene TRBJ1-1; D call uncertain. Sequencing input: T cells isolated from PBMCs. This receptor was obtained from a human donor in good health. This CDR3 reads CASRLGGTEAFF. The DNA of the CDR3 is TGTGCCAGTAGACTTGGTGGCACTGAAGCTTTCTTT.